Below, 14 T cell receptor beta chains from the same sample are listed, as sequenced in a study of CD8 T cells in acute hepatitis C reinfection. Libraries were prepared by immunoSEQ multiplex PCR; TCRdb keeps only in-frame clonotypes and omits some of them. The data show about 38,000 clones, 70% to 90% seen once. Time point denoted: naive CD8 control sorted from an acute-time-point sample. Sequenced sample: naive CD8+ T cells from PBMCs. The receptor set was obtained from a woman younger than 30 who spontaneously cleared hepatitis C infection.

The DNA for the CDR3 is TGTGCCAGCAGCGTCCTAGCGAACAATGAGCAGTTCTTC. It codes for CASSVLANNEQFF. This sequence joins TRBV7-9 and TRBJ2-1, with a tentative D call TRBD2 (6 bases). Germline loops: CDR1 SEHNR, CDR2 FQNEAQ (reference sequence). V lost 5 bases to trimming and J lost 5 bases, with 10 bases between them. The CDR3 sequence is 13 residues long. Filled out from reference TRBV7-9 and TRBJ2-1, the complete variable domain reads DTGVSQNPRHKITKRGQNVTFRCDPISEHNRLYWYRQTLGQGPEFLTYFQNEAQLEKSRLLSDRFSAERPKGSFSTLEIQRTEQGDSAMYLCASSVLANNEQFFGPGTRLTVL.

The rearrangement links TRBV6-1 to TRBJ2-5; 9 positions match TRBD2. The V gene end was trimmed by 3 bases and the J gene end by 4 bases; junction bases not matched to a gene: 3. The CDR3 extends over 14 amino acids. From germline, CDR1 is MNHNS and CDR2 SASEGT. The CDR3 sequence: CASSDLLAGETQYF. DNA for the CDR3: TGTGCCAGCAGTGATCTACTAGCGGGAGAGACCCAGTACTTC.

The V and J genes are TRBV4-1 and TRBJ2-1; 10 bases line up with TRBD1. Germline V lookup: CDR1 MGHRA, CDR2 YSYEKL. The CDR3 has 18 amino acids. V lost 2 bases and J lost 6; bases outside the gene matches: 13. DNA of the CDR3: TGCGCCAGCAGCCAATACCTCAAGGGGACAGGGGCCGTCAATGAGCAGTTCTTC. Residues: CASSQYLKGTGAVNEQFF.

This chain connects TRBV15 to TRBJ2-5; D is uncertain. Deletions cut 8 bases from V and 4 bases from J, with 23 bases between. Germline CDR1 is LNHNV and CDR2 is YYDKDF (reference sequence). The CDR3 contains 16 residues. The CDR3 sequence is CATRTVGRRTLETQYF. DNA for the CDR3: TGTGCCACCCGAACGGTTGGACGCCGAACCTTAGAGACCCAGTACTTC.

The chain couples TRBV7-9 to TRBJ2-1; possibly TRBD1 for D (6 bases). This CDR3 comprises 15 residues. V was trimmed by 3 bases and J by 2 bases, leaving 11 bases between them. In germline, CDR1 is SEHNR, CDR2 FQNEAQ (reference sequence). In DNA, the CDR3 is TGTGCCAGCAGCTTCAGGGGCCCCCCCTACAATGAGCAGTTCTTC. Translated, it gives CASSFRGPPYNEQFF.

The CDR3 coding sequence is TGTGCCAGCAGTTCCCTAGGGGGCTATGGCTACACCTTC. As protein: CASSSLGGYGYTF. The rearrangement joins TRBV27 to TRBJ1-2; D perhaps matches TRBD1 (6 bases). The CDR3 covers 13 residues. Trimming shortened V by 4 bases and J by 4 bases, and 10 bases separated the two germline ends. CDR1 and CDR2 from the germline V gene are MNHEY and SMNVEV (reference sequence).

V and J are TRBV7-9 and TRBJ2-7; perhaps TRBD1 as D (6 bases). Per the germline V gene, CDR1 is SEHNR and CDR2 is FQNEAQ (reference sequence). CDR3 length equals 13 residues. With 5 bases removed from V and 5 bases from J, the gap between germline ends came to 13 bases. The CDR3, as DNA: TGTGCCAGCAGCACCAGGGGTGCCCACGAGCAGTACTTC. Translated, it gives CASSTRGAHEQYF. The variable domain in full, with the rest retrieved from reference TRBV7-9 and TRBJ2-7, is DTGVSQNPRHKITKRGQNVTFRCDPISEHNRLYWYRQTLGQGPEFLTYFQNEAQLEKSRLLSDRFSAERPKGSFSTLEIQRTEQGDSAMYLCASSTRGAHEQYFGPGTRLTVT.

This chain links TRBV7-6 with TRBJ2-3, with 9 bases identical to TRBD2. V lost 4 bases and J lost 2; bases outside the gene matches: 7. Germline V gene lookup returns CDR1 SGHVS and CDR2 FNYEAQ. The CDR3 is 16 residues long. CDR3 in DNA: TGTGCCAGCAGCTCGACTAGCGGTTCTGTCACAGATACGCAGTATTTT. Translating it yields CASSSTSGSVTDTQYF. The entire variable domain, with the rest obtained from reference TRBV7-6 and TRBJ2-3, is as follows: GAGVSQSPRYKVTKRGQDVALRCDPISGHVSLYWYRQALGQGPEFLTYFNYEAQQDKSGLPNDRFSAERPEGSISTLTIQRTEQRDSAMYRCASSSTSGSVTDTQYFGPGTRLTVL.

The chain joins TRBV6-5 to TRBJ1-2, with TRBD1 as a possible D gene (5 bases). There are 13 residues in the CDR3. V was trimmed by 6 bases and J by 4 bases, leaving 12 bases between them. Germline V gene lookup returns CDR1 MNHEY and CDR2 SVGAGI. The CDR3 sequence is CASSSPGSYGYTF. The CDR3 region has the DNA TGTGCCAGCAGCTCCCCAGGGAGCTATGGCTACACCTTC.

V and J are TRBV19 and TRBJ1-5, with D uncertain. The CDR3 extends over 14 amino acids. The V end lost 3 bases, the J end lost 5 bases, and 11 bases lay between the germline ends. CDR1 LNHDA and CDR2 SQIVND come from the germline V gene (reference sequence). The CDR3 here is CASSIRDTYQPQHF. The CDR3 nucleotides read TGTGCCAGTAGTATTCGAGATACCTATCAGCCCCAGCATTTT.

The rearrangement links TRBV5-4 to TRBJ2-7, with D unresolved. CDR3 size: 11 residues. The V gene lost 4 bases and the J gene lost 2 bases, with 4 bases spanning the gap. The germline CDR1 and CDR2 sequences are SGHNT and YYREEE (reference sequence). CDR3 in DNA: TGTGCCAGCAGCAACGCCTACGAGCAGTACTTC. Residues: CASSNAYEQYF.

The V and J genes are TRBV9 and TRBJ2-5; D possibly matches TRBD1 or TRBD2 (5 bases each). The CDR3 extends over 15 amino acids. Germline CDR1 reads SGDLS; CDR2 reads YYNGEE. Trimming removed 3 bases at V and 4 bases at J, with 16 bases between. This chain's CDR3 is CASSGAGTYRETQYF. The CDR3 bases are TGTGCCAGCAGCGGAGCCGGGACCTACAGAGAGACCCAGTACTTC.

This clone turned up a few times. For the CDR3, the DNA is TGTGCCAGCAGATCATCCTCCGACGGGACCTATGGCTACACCTTC. Its translation: CASRSSSDGTYGYTF. The genes are TRBV7-9 and TRBJ1-2, with D tentatively TRBD1 (5 bases). The CDR3 has 15 residues. With 6 bases removed from V and 4 bases from J, the gap between germline ends came to 18 bases. In germline, CDR1 is SEHNR, CDR2 FQNEAQ (reference sequence).

This clone was recorded only once. The chain is built from TRBV7-2 and TRBJ2-2; D remains ambiguous. Germline values: CDR1 SGHTA, CDR2 FQGNSA. The CDR3 loop spans 13 amino acids. The CDR3 sequence is CAKESPGTGELFF. CDR3 coding DNA: TGTGCAAAAGAGTCTCCAGGCACCGGGGAGCTGTTTTTT.